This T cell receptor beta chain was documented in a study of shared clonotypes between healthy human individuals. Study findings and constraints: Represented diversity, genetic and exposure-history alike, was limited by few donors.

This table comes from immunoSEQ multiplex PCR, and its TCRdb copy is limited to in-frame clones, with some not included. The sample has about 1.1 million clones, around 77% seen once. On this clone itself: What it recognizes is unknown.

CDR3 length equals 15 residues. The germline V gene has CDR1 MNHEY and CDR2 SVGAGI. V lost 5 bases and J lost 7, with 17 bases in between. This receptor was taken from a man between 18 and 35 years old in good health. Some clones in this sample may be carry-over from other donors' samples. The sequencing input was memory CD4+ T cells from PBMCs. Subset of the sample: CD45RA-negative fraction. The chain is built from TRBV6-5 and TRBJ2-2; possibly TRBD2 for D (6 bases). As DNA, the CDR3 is TGTGCCAGCAGTCATCCAAGGCTAGCGAGCGGGGAGCTGTTTTTT. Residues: CASSHPRLASGELFF.